This record covers a single T cell receptor (beta chain). Its specificity is not known. The data originate from a study of cytomegalovirus exposure and HLA in healthy donors. Study-level findings and limits: The study recorded fewer than 200 TCR beta chains that were cytomegalovirus-associated.

The V gene end was trimmed by 4 bases and the J gene end by 4 bases; junction bases not matched to a gene: 5. The CDR3 runs to 14 residues. Germline-derived CDR1 and CDR2 are MNHEY and SVGAGI. The PCR employed 60 Vbeta primers together with 13 Jbeta primers. Clones were read by immunoSEQ multiplex PCR, and TCRdb kept only the in-frame ones, dropping some. The sample holds around 180,000 clones, over 70% seen once. This receptor was obtained from a boy aged 2-15 years in good health and CMV-seronegative. Material: PBMCs. The chain combines TRBV6-5 with TRBJ2-7; 9 nucleotides align to TRBD1. The CDR3 sequence is CASSSPGQGYEQYF. The CDR3 DNA reads as TGTGCCAGCAGTTCCCCGGGACAGGGATACGAGCAGTACTTC.